This T cell receptor (beta chain) was found in a study of cytomegalovirus exposure and HLA in healthy donors. The study's findings and limits: Presence/absence analyses assumed roughly uniform sequencing depth across donors.

The junction had 7 bases not matched to a gene; V was cut back by 8 bases and J by 5 bases. This CDR3 is 13 amino acids long. Per germline, CDR1 MNHEY and CDR2 SMNVEV (reference sequence). PCR employed 60 Vbeta and 13 Jbeta primers. Profiled with immunoSEQ multiplex PCR; TCRdb holds only in-frame clones, not every one. Altogether about 170,000 clones are present, under 85% being singletons, with the ten largest covering 3.1%. With respect to this clone: Its antigen remains unidentified.

Sequences were obtained from PBMCs. This chain uses TRBV27 with TRBJ1-1, with TRBD1 identical over 8 bases. The sequence came from a female donor in good health and CMV-seronegative. This CDR3 is CASHRGSETEAFF. CDR3 nucleotides: TGTGCCAGCCACAGGGGGTCGGAGACTGAAGCTTTCTTT.